The present entry profiles one TCR beta chain with its context. V shed 4 bases and J shed 3 bases, with 14 bases lying between them. Per germline, CDR1 SGDLS and CDR2 YYNGEE. The CDR3 loop spans 14 amino acids. The data originate from a study of T cells in Graves' hyperthyroidism and ophthalmopathy. It was uncontrolled infection, other autoimmune disease, pregnancy or lactation that excluded patients. Diagnostic assessment was based on clinical symptoms, serum thyroxine and TRAb, thyroid ultrasound and orbital computed tomography. Amplification of TCR beta CDR3 regions used RNA as the template. When the TCR CDR3 underwent first-round RT-PCR, the HTBI primer set was used. A single record per CDR3 protein comes from TCRdb applying MiXCR to the multiplex PCR reads. The sample includes roughly 720,000 distinct CDR3 sequences, around 15% of them seen just once.

The receptor was derived from a middle-aged man with Graves' hyperthyroidism. Sequencing was done on a sample of blood. The chain is built from TRBV9 and TRBJ2-7; D may be TRBD1 or TRBD2 (5 bases each). This CDR3 is CASSPGEGLYEQYF. The CDR3 DNA follows: TGTGCCAGCAGCCCGGGTGAGGGGCTCTACGAGCAGTACTTC.